These 24 T cell receptor beta chains were all obtained from the same sample, sequenced in a study of molecular identifiers for immune sequencing clone quantification. MiXCR, applied by TCRdb to the PCR reads, yields one record per CDR3 protein. Of around 460,000 distinct CDR3 sequences detected, about 20% appear once; the ten largest clones hold about 0.84%. Sequenced: naive CD8+ T cells from blood, with Jurkat cell RNA spiked in. Subset of the sample: FACS-sorted CD8+CD4-CCR7+CD45RA+ naive T cells. The origin of the receptors is a human donor in good health. Some libraries in this study had Jurkat cell RNA spiked in.

V usage is TRBV15 and J usage is TRBJ2-3; D is unresolved. The J call may be in error: the DNA end matches TRBJ1-5 better. Germline V gene lookup returns CDR1 LNHNV and CDR2 YYDKDF (reference sequence). There are 17 residues in the CDR3. The CDR3 DNA sequence: TGTGCCACCAGCAGAGACCAGACTAGCGGTGGTACAGATACGCAGCATTTT. Translated, it gives CATSRDQTSGGTDTQHF.

This clonotype was detected a few times. This rearrangement joins TRBV6-2 or TRBV6-3 to TRBJ2-2, with unresolved D. Germline CDR1 MNHEY, CDR2 SVGEGT. V was cut by 10 bases and J by 3 bases, with 3 bases left in between. The CDR3 contains 10 residues. The DNA for the CDR3 is TGTGCCACTTACACCGGGGAGCTGTTTTTT. Translating it yields CATYTGELFF.

There are many counts of this clonotype. V gene TRBV7-9 combines with J gene TRBJ2-5; D uncertain. Trimming removed 2 bases at V and 0 bases at J, with 10 bases between. Germline V gene data show CDR1 as SEHNR and CDR2 as FQNEAQ (reference sequence). The CDR3 loop spans 15 amino acids. The CDR3 DNA is TGTGCCAGCAGCTTAAACCACCTGTACCAAGAGACCCAGTACTTC. Its translation is CASSLNHLYQETQYF.

This clonotype was observed a handful of times. The J gene is TRBJ1-4, the V gene TRBV6-2 or TRBV6-3; no clear D. The germline V gene has CDR1 MNHEY and CDR2 SVGEGT. This CDR3 has 14 amino acids. The V and J ends lost 4 bases and 6 bases respectively, with 12 bases between them. This chain's CDR3 is CASSFTGSDEKLFF. The CDR3 nucleotides read TGTGCCAGCAGTTTTACGGGGTCGGATGAAAAACTGTTTTTT.

The sample holds many counts of this clonotype. The V and J genes are TRBV28 and TRBJ2-5, with 7 bases fitting TRBD1. CDR1 is MDHEN, CDR2 SYDVKM, per germline. V dropped 6 bases and J dropped 3; count of bases not matched to a gene: 7. The CDR3 is made up of 14 amino acids. CDR3 sequence reads: CASSPHGTEETQYF. CDR3 coding DNA: TGTGCCAGCAGCCCACACGGGACAGAAGAGACCCAGTACTTC.

This clonotype was seen more than once but under ten times. This chain links TRBV9 with TRBJ2-7; D might be TRBD2 (6 bases). The germline gives CDR1 SGDLS, CDR2 YYNGEE. Trimming shortened V by 0 bases and J by 3 bases, and 13 bases separated the two germline ends. This CDR3 contains 15 residues. The CDR3 reads CASSVDSGANYEQYF. For the CDR3, the DNA is TGTGCCAGCAGCGTAGATAGCGGAGCAAACTACGAGCAGTACTTC.

The sample holds a few counts of this clonotype. The chain links TRBV27 to TRBJ2-2; D perhaps matches TRBD2 (6 bases). Germline V gene data show CDR1 as MNHEY and CDR2 as SMNVEV (reference sequence). V was clipped by 3 bases and J by 4 bases, with 6 bases between them. The CDR3 totals 13 residues. The DNA of the CDR3 is TGTGCCAGCAGTTTCGGGAGCACCGGGGAGCTGTTTTTT. The encoded protein is CASSFGSTGELFF.

This clonotype showed up many times. The chain links TRBV12-3 or TRBV12-4 to TRBJ1-2; tentatively, D is TRBD1 (5 bases). The CDR3 runs to 14 residues. Trimming pared 2 bases from V and 4 bases from J, leaving 11 bases between. Here the CDR3 DNA reads TGTGCCAGCAGTTTACCAGGGTCGGGCTATGGCTACACCTTC. Translating it yields CASSLPGSGYGYTF.

The chain carries TRBV19 and TRBJ1-2; D not certain. The ends were cut back, 7 bases at V and 5 bases at J, with 20 bases in the middle. The CDR3 spans 15 residues. Germline V lookup: CDR1 LNHDA, CDR2 SQIVND (reference sequence). The DNA of the CDR3 is TGTGCCAGTACCCCCTGGGAAAGGGCGGATTATGGCTACACCTTC. Protein sequence: CASTPWERADYGYTF.

The chain joins TRBV7-2 to TRBJ2-7, with D perhaps matching TRBD2 (5 bases). The CDR3 sequence is 15 residues long. Germline-derived CDR1 and CDR2 are SGHTA and FQGNSA. V lost 1 base to trimming and J lost 2 bases, with 12 bases between them. CDR3 amino acids: CASSLVDSKAYEQYF. The DNA of the CDR3 is TGTGCCAGCAGCTTAGTGGACTCAAAAGCCTACGAGCAGTACTTC. The whole variable domain, remainder taken from reference TRBV7-2 and TRBJ2-7, is GAGVSQSPSNKVTEKGKDVELRCDPISGHTALYWYRQSLGQGLEFLIYFQGNSAPDKSGLPSDRFSAERTGGSVSTLTIQRTQQEDSAVYLCASSLVDSKAYEQYFGPGTRLTVT.

Regarding this clonotype: A much larger clone differs from this one at a single base, so this may be a read error. This chain links TRBV7-6 with TRBJ2-3, with D perhaps being TRBD1 or TRBD2 (5 bases each). This CDR3 region has 12 residues. CDR1 and CDR2 from the germline V gene are SGHVS and FNYEAQ. CDR3 in DNA: TGTGTCAGCAGCTCCGGGGCGGATACGCAGTATTTT. This translates into CVSSSGADTQYF.

The chain carries TRBV19 and TRBJ1-4; D remains unclear. The CDR3 loop spans 15 amino acids. Germline V lookup: CDR1 LNHDA, CDR2 SQIVND (reference sequence). V was clipped by 1 base and J by 5 bases, with 11 bases between them. The CDR3 reads CASSIAGKENEKLFF. DNA for the CDR3: TGTGCCAGTAGTATAGCCGGGAAAGAAAATGAAAAACTGTTTTTT.

This clonotype has a count of ten or more. This chain joins TRBV7-2 and TRBJ2-3; the match to TRBD2 covers 11 bases. Germline values: CDR1 SGHTA, CDR2 FQGNSA. The CDR3 has 15 residues. J gave up 4 bases and V 4 bases, and 4 bases lay outside the gene matches. This CDR3 is CASSSLAGVSDTQYF. The CDR3 DNA reads as TGTGCCAGCAGCTCACTAGCGGGGGTGTCAGATACGCAGTATTTT. The variable domain in full, completed from reference TRBV7-2 and TRBJ2-3, reads GAGVSQSPSNKVTEKGKDVELRCDPISGHTALYWYRQSLGQGLEFLIYFQGNSAPDKSGLPSDRFSAERTGGSVSTLTIQRTQQEDSAVYLCASSSLAGVSDTQYFGPGTRLTVL.

This clonotype was seen repeatedly, ten times or more. The chain recombines TRBV7-9 with TRBJ2-5, with TRBD2 identical over 12 bases. With V trimmed by 6 bases and J by 4 bases, 9 bases remained unmatched. The germline V gene encodes CDR1 SEHNR and CDR2 FQNEAQ (reference sequence). The CDR3 runs to 16 residues. CDR3 nucleotides: TGTGCCAGCAGTCTCCTAGCGGGGGGGCCAGGAGAGACCCAGTACTTC. As protein: CASSLLAGGPGETQYF. The full variable domain, its missing parts supplied by reference TRBV7-9 and TRBJ2-5, is DTGVSQNPRHKITKRGQNVTFRCDPISEHNRLYWYRQTLGQGPEFLTYFQNEAQLEKSRLLSDRFSAERPKGSFSTLEIQRTEQGDSAMYLCASSLLAGGPGETQYFGPGTRLLVL.

The chain joins TRBV19 to TRBJ1-5; D gene unclear. CDR3 size: 13 residues. With 2 bases removed from V and 5 bases from J, the gap between germline ends came to 7 bases. Germline CDR1 reads LNHDA; CDR2 reads SQIVND (reference sequence). For the CDR3, the DNA is TGTGCCAGTAGTATAAGCCTACATCAGCCCCAGCATTTT. As protein: CASSISLHQPQHF.

This clonotype was picked up many times. The chain couples TRBV5-6 to TRBJ2-3; possible D gene TRBD2, 6 bases. The germline CDR1 and CDR2 sequences are SGHDT and YYEEEE. The V end was cut by 2 bases, the J end by 1 base, with 11 bases between. This CDR3 has 15 amino acids. The CDR3 loop is CASSFWASGTDTQYF. The CDR3 nucleotides are TGTGCCAGCAGCTTTTGGGCTAGCGGCACAGATACGCAGTATTTT.

This clonotype has at least ten counts. One end of the junction varies from germline; a read error may be responsible. The gene calls are TRBV30 and TRBJ2-6; D gene ambiguous. The CDR3 length is 14 residues. The germline gives CDR1 GTSNPN, CDR2 SVGIG (reference sequence). CDR3 in amino acids: CAWALGSAANVLTF. The CDR3, as DNA: TGTGCCTGGGCCCTAGGGTCTGCGGCCAACGTCCTGACTTTC.

In its sample, this clonotype was seen many times. The V and J genes are TRBV28 and TRBJ1-5, with 9 bases aligning to TRBD1. Looked up from germline, CDR1 is MDHEN and CDR2 is SYDVKM. The CDR3 contains 18 residues. J was trimmed by 0 bases and V by 5 bases; bases with no gene match: 11. CDR3 amino acids: CASSHPPGTGYSNQPQHF. The CDR3 nucleotides are TGTGCCAGCAGTCACCCTCCGGGGACAGGGTATAGCAATCAGCCCCAGCATTTT.

In regard to this clonotype: One junction end disagrees with the germline gene, perhaps due to a read error. The chain has TRBV27 and TRBJ1-4, with D uncertain. This CDR3 region has 15 residues. The germline V gene encodes CDR1 MNHEY and CDR2 SMNVEV (reference sequence). The CDR3 here is CASSPRTAYNERLFF. The CDR3, as DNA: TGTGCCAGCAGCCCGCGGACCGCCTATAATGAAAGACTGTTTTTT.

V usage is TRBV5-1 and J usage is TRBJ2-1; no clear D. V was trimmed by 0 bases and J by 15 bases, leaving 10 bases between them. Germline CDR1 SGHRS, CDR2 YFSETQ. The CDR3 consists of 11 residues. The CDR3 DNA sequence: TGCGCCAGCAGCTTGGATGGGGTAAGGTTCTTC. Residues: CASSLDGVRFF.

A few counts support this clonotype. The chain links TRBV5-6 to TRBJ1-1; 8 nucleotides match TRBD1. The germline V gene has CDR1 SGHDT and CDR2 YYEEEE. The J segment lost 8 bases and the V segment lost 4 bases, leaving 7 bases of the junction unmatched. This CDR3 spans 13 amino acids. In DNA form, the CDR3 reads TGTGCCAGCAGCCCCGATCGGGACAGGGAAGCTTTCTTT. Residues: CASSPDRDREAFF.

The chain couples TRBV21-1 to TRBJ1-1; TRBD1, the table's D call, lacks a check against the DNA. TRBV21-1 is a documented pseudogene. The CDR3 covers 10 residues. This chain's CDR3 is CASSKTAAFF. The CDR3 DNA sequence: TGTGCCAGCAGCAAGACAGCGGCTTTCTTT.

A remark on this clonotype: A single base separates this from a much larger clone, so it may be a read error. The rearrangement uses TRBV14 and TRBJ2-2; 8 positions agree with TRBD1. Germline loops: CDR1 SGHDN, CDR2 FVKESK. This CDR3 is 16 amino acids long. Written as DNA, the CDR3 is TGTGCCAGCAGCCAAGCAGGGGGCGCGAACGCCGGGGAGCTGTTTTTT. Its translation: CASSQAGGANAGELFF.

Only a few counts were recorded for this clonotype. This sequence joins TRBV7-9 and TRBJ2-5; 12 bases line up with TRBD1. Germline V gene lookup returns CDR1 SEHNR and CDR2 FQNEAQ (reference sequence). The CDR3 has 16 residues. J gave up 3 bases and V 5 bases, and 7 bases lay outside the gene matches. In DNA form, the CDR3 reads TGTGCCAGCAGCATCCGGGACAGGGGGCTGGAAGAGACCCAGTACTTC. Residues: CASSIRDRGLEETQYF.